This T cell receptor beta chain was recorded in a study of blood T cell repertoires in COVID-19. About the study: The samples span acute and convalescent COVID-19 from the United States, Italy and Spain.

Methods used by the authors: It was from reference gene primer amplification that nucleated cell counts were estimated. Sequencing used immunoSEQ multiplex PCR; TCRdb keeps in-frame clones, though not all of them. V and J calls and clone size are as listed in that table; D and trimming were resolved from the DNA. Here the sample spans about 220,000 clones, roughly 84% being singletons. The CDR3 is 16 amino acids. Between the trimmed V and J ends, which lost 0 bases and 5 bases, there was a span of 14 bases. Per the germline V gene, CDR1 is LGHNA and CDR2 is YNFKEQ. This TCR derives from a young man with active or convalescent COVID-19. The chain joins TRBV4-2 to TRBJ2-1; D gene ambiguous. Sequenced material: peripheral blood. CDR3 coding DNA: TGTGCCAGCAGCCAAGAAGTTTGGGCCAAAGACAATGAGCAGTTCTTC. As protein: CASSQEVWAKDNEQFF.